The 19 T cell receptor beta chains listed next were all sequenced from one sample in a study of cytomegalovirus exposure and HLA in healthy donors. 60 Vbeta and 13 Jbeta primers were used in PCR. The repertoire was sequenced with immunoSEQ multiplex PCR; TCRdb's copy has only in-frame clones and lacks some. This sample's table reports about 120,000 clones. The sample taken for sequencing was PBMCs. All receptors derive from a man aged 30 to 39 in good health and CMV-seronegative.

The chain recombines TRBV29-1 with TRBJ1-3, with 7 bases identical to TRBD1. J lost 4 bases, V lost 6 bases, and 3 bases had no gene match. The V gene's germline CDR1 is SQVTM and CDR2 ANQGSEA. The CDR3 contains 12 residues. For the CDR3, the DNA is TGCAGCGTACAGGGGACCGGAAACACCATATATTTT. Protein sequence: CSVQGTGNTIYF.

The chain is built from TRBV5-4 and TRBJ2-1; 11 bases agree with TRBD1. Germline-derived CDR1 and CDR2 are SGHNT and YYREEE (reference sequence). V dropped 2 bases and J dropped 6; count of bases not matched to a gene: 4. This CDR3 contains 15 residues. CDR3 region: CASSLPGQGVNEQFF. CDR3 bases: TGTGCCAGCAGCTTACCGGGACAGGGGGTCAATGAGCAGTTCTTC.

Here the CDR3 DNA reads TGTGCCAGCAGAGGAGCCTATAATTCACCCCTCCACTTT. Its translation is CASRGAYNSPLHF. The chain couples TRBV25-1 to TRBJ1-6; D uncertain. V lost 6 bases and J 2 bases, leaving 5 bases between the germline ends. The V gene's germline CDR1 is MGHDK and CDR2 SYGVNS. This CDR3 region has 13 residues.

The V gene is TRBV7-2, the J gene TRBJ1-3, with D unresolved. The V gene's germline CDR1 is SGHTA and CDR2 FQGNSA. Trimming pared 1 base from V and 0 bases from J, leaving 10 bases between. There are 16 residues in the CDR3. CDR3: CASSLVGRSSGNTIYF. Here the CDR3 DNA reads TGTGCCAGCAGCTTAGTTGGCAGAAGCTCTGGAAACACCATATATTTT.

V and J are TRBV6-5 and TRBJ2-4; D is possibly TRBD2 (6 bases). Germline V gene data show CDR1 as MNHEY and CDR2 as SVGAGI. The CDR3 runs 13 residues. With 6 bases removed from V and 2 bases from J, the gap between germline ends came to 8 bases. CDR3 nucleotides: TGTGCCAGCAGGGAGGGACCCAAAAACATTCAGTACTTC. The encoded protein is CASREGPKNIQYF.

J is TRBJ1-2 and V is TRBV7-3; D may be TRBD1 (5 bases). The CDR3 is made up of 13 amino acids. Looked up from germline, CDR1 is SGHTA and CDR2 is FQGTGA. The germline V and J ends were trimmed by 0 bases and 4 bases, with 6 bases remaining between them. This CDR3 reads CASSLTGLYGYTF. As DNA, the CDR3 is TGTGCCAGCAGCTTAACGGGGCTCTATGGCTACACCTTC.

The chain employs TRBV30 and TRBJ1-4; 7 bases fit TRBD1. The CDR3 covers 14 residues. The germline gives CDR1 GTSNPN, CDR2 SVGIG (reference sequence). Trimming at V came to 3 bases and at J to 6 bases, leaving 7 bases not matched to a gene. The CDR3 coding sequence is TGTGCCTGGAGCTACGGGACAGAGCATGAAAAACTGTTTTTT. This gives the protein CAWSYGTEHEKLFF. Based on the CDR3 plus reference TRBV30 and TRBJ1-4, the full variable domain is SQTIHQWPATLVQPVGSPLSLECTVEGTSNPNLYWYRQAAGRGLQLLFYSVGIGQISSEVPQNLSASRPQDRQFILSSKKLLLSDSGFYLCAWSYGTEHEKLFFGSGTQLSVL.

The chain couples TRBV7-3 to TRBJ1-6; maybe TRBD1 (6 bases). With 5 bases removed from V and 11 bases from J, the gap between germline ends came to 16 bases. The CDR3 loop spans 14 amino acids. Germline V gene data show CDR1 as SGHTA and CDR2 as FQGTGA. CDR3 bases: TGTGCCAGCAGCGCGGGGGGGGCAGCTGCACCCCTCCACTTT. Residues: CASSAGGAAAPLHF.

The rearrangement uses TRBV10-3 and TRBJ1-5; D is unclear. V shed 0 bases and J shed 5 bases, with 8 bases lying between them. Germline CDR1 and CDR2: ENHRY and SYGVKD. The CDR3 extends over 14 amino acids. CDR3 protein: CAISESHGYQPQHF. The CDR3 DNA reads as TGTGCCATCAGTGAGTCTCACGGGTATCAGCCCCAGCATTTT.

CDR3 sequence reads: CASKTGTRDQAFF. CDR3 nucleotide sequence: TGCGCCAGCAAAACCGGGACAAGGGATCAAGCTTTCTTT. This chain joins TRBV5-1 and TRBJ1-1, with TRBD1 as a possible D gene (6 bases). The V end lost 6 bases, the J end lost 9 bases, and 18 bases lay between the germline ends. The CDR3 is made up of 13 amino acids. CDR1 is SGHRS, CDR2 YFSETQ, per germline.

The rearrangement uses TRBV7-2 and TRBJ2-3; 8 nucleotides align to TRBD2. V dropped 7 bases and J dropped 5; count of bases not matched to a gene: 8. This CDR3 contains 14 residues. Germline-derived CDR1 and CDR2 are SGHTA and FQGNSA. The CDR3: CASTPGGPIDTQYF. DNA of the CDR3: TGTGCCAGCACCCCGGGGGGGCCTATAGATACGCAGTATTTT. Combining the CDR3 with reference TRBV7-2 and TRBJ2-3 gives the whole variable domain GAGVSQSPSNKVTEKGKDVELRCDPISGHTALYWYRQSLGQGLEFLIYFQGNSAPDKSGLPSDRFSAERTGGSVSTLTIQRTQQEDSAVYLCASTPGGPIDTQYFGPGTRLTVL.

The V gene is TRBV5-6, the J gene TRBJ1-5; the D is unclear. Germline assignment: CDR1 SGHDT and CDR2 YYEEEE. The V end was cut by 4 bases, the J end by 0 bases, with 11 bases between. The CDR3 runs 15 residues. CDR3 coding DNA: TGTGCCAGCAGCCACAGCTCGCATAGCAATCAGCCCCAGCATTTT. Translated, it gives CASSHSSHSNQPQHF.

In DNA, the CDR3 is TGTGCCAGCAGCTACGGGACAGGGTCCGACTATGGCTACACCTTC. Translation: CASSYGTGSDYGYTF. The rearrangement joins TRBV5-6 to TRBJ1-2, with TRBD1 matching 9 bases. The CDR3 has 15 residues. J lost 3 bases, V lost 3 bases, and 6 bases had no gene match. Germline V gene lookup returns CDR1 SGHDT and CDR2 YYEEEE.

The J gene is TRBJ2-7, the V gene TRBV11-2; TRBD1 agrees at 8 bases. Germline lookup yields CDR1 SGHAT and CDR2 FQNNGV. The J segment lost 3 bases and the V segment lost 4 bases, leaving 11 bases of the junction unmatched. The CDR3 contains 16 residues. DNA of the CDR3: TGTGCCAGCAGCTCCCGACAGGGGAATTTGATCTACGAGCAGTACTTC. This gives the protein CASSSRQGNLIYEQYF.

V and J are TRBV7-8 and TRBJ2-3; unclear D gene. The CDR3 consists of 14 residues. Germline CDR1 reads SGHVS; CDR2 reads FQNEAQ. The V and J ends lost 7 bases and 2 bases respectively, with 13 bases between them. CDR3 bases: TGTGCCAGCACCCATGGAGTAACCACAGATACGCAGTATTTT. This codes for CASTHGVTTDTQYF.

This sequence joins TRBV5-1 and TRBJ2-5; TRBD2 matches at 13 bases. The junction had 3 bases not matched to a gene; V was cut back by 0 bases and J by 4 bases. The CDR3 is 16 amino acids. Germline CDR1 reads SGHRS; CDR2 reads YFSETQ. Here the CDR3 DNA reads TGCGCCAGCAGCTTGGGGACTAGCGGGGGTAGAGAGACCCAGTACTTC. Translation: CASSLGTSGGRETQYF.

The genes are TRBV11-3 and TRBJ2-7; D ambiguous. This CDR3 region has 13 residues. V lost 0 bases and J 1 base, leaving 4 bases between the germline ends. CDR1 is SGHNT, CDR2 YENEEA, per germline. The CDR3 spells CASSLDKSYEQYF. The CDR3 coding sequence is TGTGCCAGCAGCTTAGACAAATCCTACGAGCAGTACTTC. The full variable domain, rest sourced from reference TRBV11-3 and TRBJ2-7, is EAGVVQSPRYKIIEKKQPVAFWCNPISGHNTLYWYLQNLGQGPELLIRYENEEAVDDSQLPKDRFSAERLKGVDSTLKIQPAELGDSAVYLCASSLDKSYEQYFGPGTRLTVT.

In DNA form, the CDR3 reads TGTGCCAGCAGCTCTAGCTGGGGTCACGAGCAGTACTTC. This codes for CASSSSWGHEQYF. The chain uses TRBV11-3 and TRBJ2-7; D is possibly TRBD2 (5 bases). Germline loops: CDR1 SGHNT, CDR2 YENEEA. The CDR3 is made up of 13 amino acids. V lost 4 bases, J lost 5 bases, and 12 bases lay in between.

The chain couples TRBV25-1 to TRBJ1-1; D perhaps matches TRBD1 (6 bases). V lost 6 bases, J lost 11 bases, and 19 bases lay in between. Germline values: CDR1 MGHDK, CDR2 SYGVNS. The CDR3 contains 13 residues. CDR3 residues: CASRGHLLEGAFF. The CDR3 DNA sequence: TGTGCCAGCAGGGGACACCTGCTCGAGGGGGCTTTCTTT.